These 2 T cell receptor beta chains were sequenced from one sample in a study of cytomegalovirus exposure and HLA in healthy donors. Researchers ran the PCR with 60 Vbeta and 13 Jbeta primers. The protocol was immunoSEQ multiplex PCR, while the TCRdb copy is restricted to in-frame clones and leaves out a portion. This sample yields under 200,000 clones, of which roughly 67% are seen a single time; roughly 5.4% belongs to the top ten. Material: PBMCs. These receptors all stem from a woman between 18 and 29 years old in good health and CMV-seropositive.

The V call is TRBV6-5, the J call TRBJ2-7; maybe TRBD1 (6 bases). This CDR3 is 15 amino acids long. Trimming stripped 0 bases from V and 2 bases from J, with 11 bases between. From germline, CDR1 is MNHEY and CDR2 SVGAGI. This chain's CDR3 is CASSYSNRATYEQYF. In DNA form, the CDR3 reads TGTGCCAGCAGTTACTCGAACAGGGCCACCTACGAGCAGTACTTC.

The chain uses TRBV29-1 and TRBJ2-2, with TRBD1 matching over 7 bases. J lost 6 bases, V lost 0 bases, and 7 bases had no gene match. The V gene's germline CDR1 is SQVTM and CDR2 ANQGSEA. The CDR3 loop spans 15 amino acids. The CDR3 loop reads CSVEDLGTAPGELFF. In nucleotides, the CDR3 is TGCAGCGTTGAAGATCTGGGGACAGCCCCCGGGGAGCTGTTTTTT.